These 18 T cell receptor beta chains originate from one sample sequenced in a study of metastatic and nonmetastatic thyroid tumors. Treatment of any kind had been given to no patient before thyroid surgery. TCRdb reassembled clones from the PCR reads with MiXCR. The sample shows 45,000 to 60,000 clones, about 15% of them seen only once. The sequencing input was blood. The receptors shown here come from a female donor with papillary thyroid cancer or a benign thyroid nodule (not recorded which). Some clones in this sample may be carry-over from other donors' samples.

This clone was seen many times. The V and J genes are TRBV7-2 and TRBJ2-1, with D unresolved. V gave up 3 bases and J gave up 9 bases, with 15 bases separating them. The germline V gene has CDR1 SGHTA and CDR2 FQGNSA. The CDR3 spans 14 residues. The CDR3 reads CASSFGEPESEQFF. CDR3 nucleotides: TGTGCCAGCAGCTTTGGAGAACCTGAGAGTGAGCAGTTCTTC.

This clone was counted at least ten times. This rearrangement joins TRBV25-1 to TRBJ2-5; 7 bases map to TRBD2. V lost 0 bases to trimming and J lost 4 bases; unmatched junction nucleotides: 5. The CDR3 is 15 amino acids. The V gene's germline CDR1 is MGHDK and CDR2 SYGVNS. CDR3 sequence (DNA): TGTGCCAGCAGTGAATATTCGGGGGGTCCAGAGACCCAGTACTTC. Its protein product is CASSEYSGGPETQYF.

CDR3 in amino acids: CASSRTLRRNEQFF. The CDR3, as DNA: TGTGCCAGCAGCCGCACATTGAGGAGGAATGAGCAGTTCTTC. The rearrangement joins TRBV3-1 to TRBJ2-1, with D tentatively TRBD2 (5 bases). Germline CDR1 and CDR2: LGHDT and YNNKEL (reference sequence). V gave up 4 bases and J gave up 7 bases, with 14 bases separating them. The CDR3 spans 14 residues.

At least ten counts were recorded for this clone. The chain joins TRBV7-8 to TRBJ2-4; D perhaps matches TRBD1 (6 bases). This CDR3 is built from 16 residues. CDR1 is SGHVS, CDR2 FQNEAQ, per germline. Trimming pared 4 bases from V and 3 bases from J, leaving 16 bases between. CDR3 loop: CASSSYREEGKNIQYF. CDR3 bases: TGTGCCAGCAGCTCCTACAGGGAAGAAGGCAAAAACATTCAGTACTTC.

V and J are TRBV2 and TRBJ2-3; the match to TRBD2 covers 11 bases. Germline V gene lookup returns CDR1 SNHLY and CDR2 FYNNEI. V lost 4 bases, J lost 4 bases, and 13 bases stayed unmatched. CDR3 length: 18 residues. The CDR3 nucleotides are TGTGCCAGCAGTGGGGCTAGCGGGAGGTTATCAGGAGCAGATACGCAGTATTTT. This encodes CASSGASGRLSGADTQYF. Drawing the rest from reference TRBV2 and TRBJ2-3, the complete variable domain is EPEVTQTPSHQVTQMGQEVILRCVPISNHLYFYWYRQILGQKVEFLVSFYNNEISEKSEIFDDQFSVERPDGSNFTLKIRSTKLEDSAMYFCASSGASGRLSGADTQYFGPGTRLTVL.

CDR3 DNA sequence: TGTGCCAGCAACAATCAAGGGGGGGACAGGAACAGGTATGGCTACACCTTC. Translating gives CASNNQGGDRNRYGYTF. The gene calls are TRBV2 and TRBJ1-2, with 8 bases lining up with TRBD1. The CDR3 is 17 residues long. CDR1 is SNHLY and CDR2 is FYNNEI in the germline V gene. V shed 7 bases and J 5 bases; nucleotides not matched to a gene: 18.

The V call is TRBV6-2 or TRBV6-3, the J call TRBJ2-1, with 8 bases lining up with TRBD2. V dropped 2 bases and J dropped 1; count of bases not matched to a gene: 10. The CDR3 is 18 amino acids. The germline CDR1 and CDR2 sequences are MNHEY and SVGEGT. The CDR3 DNA sequence: TGTGCCAGCAGTTACCCCCTGGTACTAGCGGTATCCTACAATGAGCAGTTCTTC. Protein sequence: CASSYPLVLAVSYNEQFF.

The chain employs TRBV12-3 or TRBV12-4 and TRBJ2-7; possibly TRBD1 for D (5 bases). This CDR3 contains 18 residues. Trimming cost V 5 bases and J 6 bases, with 29 bases left between them. CDR3 nucleotides: TGTGCCAGCAGTCTGGTATTTTTGGGGCCCGGCCGGTGGGGCGAGCAGTACTTC. Protein: CASSLVFLGPGRWGEQYF.

Many counts were recorded for this clone. The rearrangement links TRBV14 to TRBJ2-7, with 8 bases fitting TRBD1. CDR3 length equals 16 residues. The V gene's germline CDR1 is SGHDN and CDR2 FVKESK. V shed 0 bases, J shed 0 bases, and the junction held 4 bases outside the gene matches. This CDR3 reads CASSQEGQGNSYEQYF. The CDR3, as DNA: TGTGCCAGCAGCCAAGAAGGACAGGGAAACTCCTACGAGCAGTACTTC.

This clone appeared a few times. The genes are TRBV10-3 and TRBJ1-5; D is undetermined. This CDR3 region has 16 residues. Germline CDR1 reads ENHRY; CDR2 reads SYGVKD. The germline V and J ends were trimmed by 0 bases and 7 bases, with 16 bases remaining between them. Here the CDR3 reads CAISESITTEEQPQHF. The CDR3 region has the DNA TGTGCCATCAGTGAGTCTATTACTACGGAAGAACAGCCCCAGCATTTT.

The table lists this clone with many counts. The V call is TRBV20-1, the J call TRBJ2-7, with D maybe TRBD2 (6 bases). The V end was cut by 2 bases, the J end by 3 bases, with 17 bases between. Germline assignment: CDR1 DFQATT and CDR2 SNEGSKA (reference sequence). The CDR3 sequence is 15 residues long. The CDR3 DNA is TGCAGTGCTAGAACTACCCTAGGGGACTTCTACGAGCAGTACTTC. It is translated as CSARTTLGDFYEQYF.

This clone came up many times. This rearrangement joins TRBV20-1 to TRBJ2-7; no clear D. V lost 4 bases and J lost 5, with 9 bases in between. CDR3 length: 11 amino acids. Germline CDR1 reads DFQATT; CDR2 reads SNEGSKA (reference sequence). In nucleotides, the CDR3 is TGCAGTGCTAAGTGGGTTCACGAGCAGTACTTC. This translates into CSAKWVHEQYF.

The rearrangement uses TRBV20-1 and TRBJ1-2; D perhaps matches TRBD1 (6 bases). CDR3 length: 14 residues. Germline CDR1 and CDR2: DFQATT and SNEGSKA (reference sequence). V lost 1 base, J lost 8 bases, and 17 bases lay in between. Here the CDR3 DNA reads TGCAGTGCTAGAGTAGGCGCGGGGGCGGGCGGCTACACCTTC. Translated: CSARVGAGAGGYTF.

Many counts were recorded for this clone. The chain couples TRBV18 to TRBJ1-1; 7 bases line up with TRBD1. The ends lost 5 bases at V and 8 bases at J; junction bases unmatched: 2. The germline gives CDR1 KGHSH, CDR2 LQKENI. The CDR3 extends over 11 amino acids. CDR3 in DNA: TGTGCCAGCTCAAAAGGGGGCGAAGCTTTCTTT. It yields the protein CASSKGGEAFF.

This clone was picked up a small number of times. The genes are TRBV24-1 and TRBJ1-3; TRBD1 matches at 7 bases. The CDR3 runs 16 residues. The V segment lost 3 bases and the J segment 1 base; nucleotides outside the gene matches: 5. Germline CDR1 and CDR2: KGHDR and SFDVKD. The CDR3 is CATSDPDRQSGNTIYF. As DNA, the CDR3 is TGTGCCACCAGTGATCCGGACAGGCAGTCTGGAAACACCATATATTTT.

There are many counts of this clone. J is TRBJ1-5 and V is TRBV6-1; D is undetermined. This CDR3 comprises 14 residues. Trimming shortened V by 4 bases and J by 5 bases, and 12 bases separated the two germline ends. Germline V gene lookup returns CDR1 MNHNS and CDR2 SASEGT. The CDR3 bases are TGTGCCAGCAGTGGGCGGAGGGAATATCAGCCCCAGCATTTT. Amino acid sequence: CASSGRREYQPQHF.

This clone was detected ten times or more. This rearrangement joins TRBV6-5 to TRBJ2-1; D may be TRBD2 (6 bases). The CDR3 length is 16 residues. Germline CDR1 and CDR2: MNHEY and SVGAGI. V lost 0 bases to trimming and J lost 5 bases, with 14 bases between them. The CDR3 coding sequence is TGTGCCAGCAGTTACTCGCCGGGAGCGATGAACAATGAGCAGTTCTTC. Translated, it gives CASSYSPGAMNNEQFF.

This clone was counted only a few times. An end of the junction does not agree with germline; a read error may underlie this. The rearrangement links TRBV28 to TRBJ1-2; D is unclear. The CDR3 is 13 amino acids. Germline CDR1 and CDR2: MDHEN and SYDVKM. In DNA form, the CDR3 reads TGTGCCAGCAGTTTCCCTGTGCCCTATTGCTACACCTTC. Translating it yields CASSFPVPYCYTF.